This TCR beta chain appears in the sequencing data of a study of shared clonotypes between healthy human individuals. Unmatched junction bases numbered 8, after V lost 5 bases and J lost 7 bases. The germline gives CDR1 MNHEY, CDR2 SMNVEV (reference sequence). The length of the CDR3 is 14 residues. Some clones are missing from TCRdb's copy, which holds only in-frame ones; the method was immunoSEQ multiplex PCR. The sample holds approximately 740,000 clones, nearly 95% seen once. CD8 cells regarded as naive lacked CD45RO, were positively chosen for CCR7, and omitted terminally differentiated effector memory CD45RA+ cells.

Sequencing input: naive CD8+ T cells sorted from blood. The chain links TRBV27 to TRBJ2-1; 7 bases are a match to TRBD2. This TCR was recovered from a man aged 25 to 45 in good health. For the CDR3, the DNA is TGTGCCAGCAGTCCCAAGTCCGGGGGGAATGAGCAGTTCTTC. It encodes CASSPKSGGNEQFF.